The 13 T cell receptor beta chains below come from one sample, sequenced in a study of regulatory T cells in long-lasting Graves disease. Time point specified: persistent/refractory GD, antithyroid drugs over 5 years with positive TRAb. PBMC-extracted RNA yielded the TCR library. According to the study, TCR beta libraries were built with iRepertoire HTBI primers and CDR3-region Arm-PCR. Via MiXCR, TCRdb re-called the multiplex PCR reads, giving one row per CDR3 protein. The profile shows over 650,000 distinct CDR3 sequences, 30% of them singletons. The material sequenced was peripheral blood mononuclear cells (PBMCs), taken when the disease was refractory, from a patient treated with antithyroid drugs. The origin of the receptors is a female donor with Graves disease.

The chain combines TRBV20-1 with TRBJ1-6, with D perhaps TRBD1 (6 bases). The CDR3 extends over 14 amino acids. V shed 0 bases and J shed 10 bases, with 13 bases lying between them. CDR1 is DFQATT and CDR2 is SNEGSKA in the germline V gene (reference sequence). CDR3 bases: TGCAGTGCTAGAGAGGACAGTTCTCAATCACCCCTCCACTTT. Translating it yields CSAREDSSQSPLHF.

In this sample, this clonotype turned up a few times. The chain joins TRBV20-1 to TRBJ2-4; 8 bases line up with TRBD2. Germline V lookup: CDR1 DFQATT, CDR2 SNEGSKA (reference sequence). The CDR3 covers 17 residues. The V segment lost 2 bases and the J segment 3 bases; nucleotides outside the gene matches: 12. Here the CDR3 DNA reads TGCAGTGCTAGACCCCCTGGACTAGCAGACTTCAAAAACATTCAGTACTTC. This encodes CSARPPGLADFKNIQYF.

This clonotype was detected ten times or more. The rearrangement uses TRBV15 and TRBJ1-5; 11 bases align to TRBD1. V shed 4 bases, J shed 4 bases, and the junction held 6 bases outside the gene matches. Germline V gives CDR1 LNHNV, CDR2 YYDKDF (reference sequence). The CDR3 consists of 16 residues. CDR3 region: CATSTWDRGFNQPQHF. CDR3 DNA: TGTGCCACCAGCACGTGGGACAGGGGGTTTAATCAGCCCCAGCATTTT.

The chain links TRBV5-1 to TRBJ2-7; 7 bases agree with TRBD1. This CDR3 has 13 residues. J lost 4 bases, V lost 10 bases, and 11 bases had no gene match. Germline V gene data show CDR1 as SGHRS and CDR2 as YFSETQ. The CDR3 sequence is CAPDRERVYEQYF. Written as DNA, the CDR3 is TGCGCCCCAGACAGGGAAAGGGTTTACGAGCAGTACTTC.

J is TRBJ1-5 and V is TRBV30; 7 bases agree with TRBD1. The CDR3 consists of 16 residues. J was trimmed by 4 bases and V by 2 bases; bases with no gene match: 11. CDR1 and CDR2 from the germline V gene are GTSNPN and SVGIG (reference sequence). In DNA, the CDR3 is TGTGCCTGGAGTAGCCCGGGACAGAGGAAGAATCAGCCCCAGCATTTT. This translates into CAWSSPGQRKNQPQHF.

In its sample, this clonotype was seen many times. V and J are TRBV12-3 or TRBV12-4 and TRBJ2-1; D is possibly TRBD2 (5 bases). The V and J ends lost 3 bases and 0 bases respectively, with 9 bases between them. The CDR3 consists of 15 residues. DNA of the CDR3: TGTGCCAGCAGTTTTCGGGGAAGCTCCTACAATGAGCAGTTCTTC. The encoded protein is CASSFRGSSYNEQFF.

The J gene is TRBJ1-4, the V gene TRBV7-9; 10 nucleotides align to TRBD1. The germline V gene has CDR1 SEHNR and CDR2 FQNEAQ (reference sequence). The J segment lost 8 bases and the V segment lost 4 bases, leaving 4 bases of the junction unmatched. CDR3 size: 14 residues. The CDR3 DNA reads as TGTGCCAGCAGCTCCGGGACAGGGGTCGAAAAACTGTTTTTT. It codes for CASSSGTGVEKLFF.

The chain employs TRBV3-1 and TRBJ2-1; TRBD2 matches 8 bases. Trimming cost V 2 bases and J 2 bases; bases outside gene matches: 8. CDR1 is LGHDT, CDR2 YNNKEL, per germline (reference sequence). There are 17 residues in the CDR3. The chain's CDR3 is CASSQTRGGRTYNEQFF. The CDR3 nucleotides read TGTGCCAGCAGCCAAACCCGAGGCGGGAGGACCTACAATGAGCAGTTCTTC.

This clonotype has more than one count but fewer than ten. The V call is TRBV9, the J call TRBJ1-1; 8 nucleotides match TRBD1. CDR1 is SGDLS, CDR2 YYNGEE, per germline. This CDR3 contains 16 residues. Trimming removed 3 bases from V and 3 bases from J; junction bases left unmatched: 10. CDR3 nucleotide sequence: TGTGCCAGCAGCGCCTCAGGGGGCATAGGATACACTGAAGCTTTCTTT. Its protein product is CASSASGGIGYTEAFF.

The J gene is TRBJ2-7, the V gene TRBV3-1; 10 nucleotides align to TRBD2. The CDR3 sequence is 16 residues long. In germline, CDR1 is LGHDT, CDR2 YNNKEL (reference sequence). Trimming at V came to 3 bases and at J to 7 bases, leaving 12 bases not matched to a gene. This CDR3 is CASSQLGSSGRGEQYF. The CDR3 nucleotides are TGTGCCAGCAGCCAGCTCGGGTCAAGCGGGAGGGGAGAGCAGTACTTC.

The V and J genes are TRBV10-3 and TRBJ2-2, with 7 bases matching TRBD1. V trimming: 6 bases; J trimming: 0 bases; junction bases outside the gene matches: 1. The CDR3 is 14 amino acids. Germline CDR1 and CDR2: ENHRY and SYGVKD. Here the CDR3 reads CAIRGTANTGELFF. The CDR3 DNA reads TGTGCCATCAGAGGGACAGCGAACACCGGGGAGCTGTTTTTT.

This clonotype was seen more than once but under ten times. The V call is TRBV27, the J call TRBJ1-6, with D possibly being TRBD1 (6 bases). Trimming pared 4 bases from V and 10 bases from J, leaving 17 bases between. This CDR3 has 15 residues. Germline V CDR1 and CDR2: MNHEY, SMNVEV (reference sequence). CDR3 loop: CASSSLQGLRSPLHF. For the CDR3, the DNA is TGTGCCAGCAGTTCGCTGCAGGGGCTGAGGTCACCCCTCCACTTT.

CDR3 DNA sequence: TGTGCCAGCAGTTACTCAGAGAAGGCCAGGGAGACCCAGTACTTC. This codes for CASSYSEKARETQYF. This chain connects TRBV6-5 to TRBJ2-5; D call uncertain. Trimming pared 0 bases from V and 5 bases from J, leaving 13 bases between. Germline V gene sequence: CDR1 MNHEY, CDR2 SVGAGI. The CDR3 has 15 residues.